One sample yielded the 6 T cell receptor beta chains listed below, sequenced in a study of T-cell memory formation after mild COVID-19. TCRdb re-called the 5' RACE reads through MiXCR, storing one row per CDR3 protein. This table holds a few hundred thousand distinct CDR3 sequences, around a fifth found once. Sample: PBMCs or a T cell subset sorted from them (not recorded which). The receptors shown here come from an adult woman who had mild COVID-19 (a few samples of this study predate the infection). Cell type and time point are not known.

V gene TRBV20-1 combines with J gene TRBJ2-3; TRBD2 matches 8 bases. The junction had 20 bases not matched to a gene; V was cut back by 5 bases and J by 1 base. Looked up from germline, CDR1 is DFQATT and CDR2 is SNEGSKA (reference sequence). This CDR3 is built from 19 residues. The DNA for the CDR3 is TGCAGTGCTGGGGGTGCGCTAGCGGGTCCATCTCCCGGCACAGATACGCAGTATTTT. Residues: CSAGGALAGPSPGTDTQYF.

The rearrangement joins TRBV4-1 to TRBJ1-1, with D unclear. V was clipped by 2 bases and J by 5 bases, with 18 bases between them. CDR3 length: 16 residues. CDR1 MGHRA and CDR2 YSYEKL come from the germline V gene. The CDR3 sequence is CASSQPQLAGMTEAFF. The CDR3 DNA reads TGCGCCAGCAGCCAACCCCAGTTGGCAGGTATGACTGAAGCTTTCTTT.

The rearrangement uses TRBV7-6 and TRBJ2-1; D remains ambiguous. The CDR3 loop spans 13 amino acids. Trimming left V 1 base short and J 7 bases short, with 8 bases between. Per the germline V gene, CDR1 is SGHVS and CDR2 is FNYEAQ. The CDR3 DNA reads as TGTGCCAGCAGCTTAGAAGCGACAAATGAGCAGTTCTTC. It codes for CASSLEATNEQFF.

The chain's CDR3 is CASSILLNEQFF. The CDR3 DNA follows: TGTGCCAGCAGCATCCTGTTAAATGAGCAGTTCTTC. The chain links TRBV5-6 to TRBJ2-1; D remains ambiguous. V gave up 4 bases and J gave up 7 bases, with 9 bases separating them. Per germline, CDR1 SGHDT and CDR2 YYEEEE. The CDR3 runs to 12 residues. The full variable domain, with the rest looked up from reference TRBV5-6 and TRBJ2-1, is DAGVTQSPTHLIKTRGQQVTLRCSPKSGHDTVSWYQQALGQGPQFIFQYYEEEERQRGNFPDRFSGHQFPNYSSELNVNALLLGDSALYLCASSILLNEQFFGPGTRLTVL.

The chain carries TRBV7-9 and TRBJ2-1, with 8 bases identical to TRBD1. Germline CDR1 is SEHNR and CDR2 is FQNEAQ (reference sequence). This CDR3 contains 15 residues. The junction had 13 bases not matched to a gene; V was cut back by 5 bases and J by 10 bases. CDR3 coding DNA: TGTGCCAGCAGCCGGGGACAGGCGTCACTCCTGGAGCAGTTCTTC. The encoded protein is CASSRGQASLLEQFF.

This clonotype was observed a handful of times. The chain combines TRBV5-1 with TRBJ2-1; 7 nucleotides line up with TRBD2. Germline trimming cut 4 bases from V and 10 bases from J; bases unmatched to any gene: 11. Germline V gene lookup returns CDR1 SGHRS and CDR2 YFSETQ. The CDR3 has 14 residues. The CDR3 protein is CASSRSVGRGEQFF. The CDR3 nucleotides are TGCGCCAGCAGCCGGTCTGTAGGGCGGGGGGAGCAGTTCTTC.